These 18 T cell receptor beta chains were sequenced from one sample in a study of Ad26.COV2.S vaccination and SARS-CoV-2 variants. Stated treatment: approximately 18 received Ad26.COV2.S at low or high dose, single or two shots; 5 received placebo; per-sample allocation not given. After the first vaccine or placebo injection, samples were drawn on day 63. TCRdb's table, derived via immunoSEQ multiplex PCR, lists solely in-frame clones and lacks some. The table records about 370,000 clones, around nine tenths of them present only once. Source: peripheral blood, taken in a trial of Ad26.COV2.S vaccine versus placebo. The receptors here all came from a person between 18 and 65 years old who received the Ad26.COV2.S COVID-19 vaccine or a placebo.

The CDR3 bases are TGTGCCAGCTCACCTACCTCTGGGGCCAACGTCCTGACTTTC. Its translation is CASSPTSGANVLTF. J is TRBJ2-6 and V is TRBV18; D not resolved. This CDR3 region has 14 residues. Germline lookup yields CDR1 KGHSH and CDR2 LQKENI. V gave up 3 bases and J gave up 0 bases, with 3 bases separating them.

The V call is TRBV10-3, the J call TRBJ1-1, with D possibly TRBD1 on 5 matching bases. V was clipped by 6 bases and J by 1 base, with 9 bases between them. The CDR3 contains 13 residues. CDR1 is ENHRY and CDR2 is SYGVKD in the germline V gene. CDR3 bases: TGTGCCATCAGGGGAGGGACGAACACTGAAGCTTTCTTT. As protein: CAIRGGTNTEAFF.

This clone appeared a few times. This sample also contains other DNA sequences that code for the same CDR3. This chain links TRBV11-2 with TRBJ2-7; a possible D gene is TRBD2 (5 bases). Germline values: CDR1 SGHAT, CDR2 FQNNGV. The CDR3 loop spans 14 amino acids. Trimming took 0 bases from V and 2 from J, leaving 8 bases between them. The CDR3 protein is CASSLDRGTYEQYF. CDR3 nucleotides: TGTGCCAGCAGCTTAGATCGGGGTACCTACGAGCAGTACTTC.

This clone turned up a few times. The chain recombines TRBV4-1 with TRBJ1-5; possible D gene TRBD1, 6 bases. V was cut by 0 bases and J by 2 bases, with 8 bases left in between. This CDR3 has 15 amino acids. Germline V CDR1 and CDR2: MGHRA, YSYEKL. In DNA, the CDR3 is TGCGCCAGCAGCCAAGATCCAGGGGGCAATCAGCCCCAGCATTTT. Its protein is CASSQDPGGNQPQHF.

The chain joins TRBV19 to TRBJ1-5, with D perhaps TRBD1 (5 bases). Trimming removed 5 bases at V and 1 base at J, with 12 bases between. Germline values: CDR1 LNHDA, CDR2 SQIVND (reference sequence). The CDR3 covers 15 residues. In DNA form, the CDR3 reads TGTGCCAGTAGTCCCTCCCGGGACAGCAATCAGCCCCAGCATTTT. It translates to CASSPSRDSNQPQHF.

The chain uses TRBV25-1 and TRBJ2-1; the D is unclear. In germline, CDR1 is MGHDK, CDR2 SYGVNS. CDR3 length: 16 residues. Trimming shortened V by 10 bases and J by 4 bases, and 23 bases separated the two germline ends. CDR3 bases: TGTGCCACCGAGCATGGGCCCGGGCCTCTTTACAATGAGCAGTTCTTC. Protein sequence: CATEHGPGPLYNEQFF. The whole variable domain, remainder taken from reference TRBV25-1 and TRBJ2-1, is EADIYQTPRYLVIGTGKKITLECSQTMGHDKMYWYQQDPGMELHLIHYSYGVNSTEKGDLSSESTVSRIRTEHFPLTLESARPSHTSQYLCATEHGPGPLYNEQFFGPGTRLTVL.

V gene TRBV7-3 combines with J gene TRBJ2-1; 7 bases line up with TRBD2. The CDR3 sequence is 16 residues long. The V and J ends lost 2 bases and 9 bases, in that order; junction bases with no gene match: 13. CDR1 is SGHTA and CDR2 is FQGTGA in the germline V gene. CDR3 in amino acids: CASSLWGGLDPTEQFF. The CDR3 nucleotides read TGTGCCAGCAGCTTATGGGGGGGACTCGATCCGACTGAGCAGTTCTTC.

The chain employs TRBV19 and TRBJ1-2, with 7 bases matching TRBD1. The CDR3 loop spans 16 amino acids. After removal of 6 bases from V and 1 base from J, the junction contained 11 bases not matched to a gene. The V gene's germline CDR1 is LNHDA and CDR2 SQIVND (reference sequence). The CDR3: CASSRQGRGLNYGYTF. The CDR3 coding sequence is TGTGCCAGTAGCAGACAGGGTAGGGGACTTAACTATGGCTACACCTTC.

A few counts support this clone. The chain couples TRBV10-3 to TRBJ2-2; TRBD2 matches at 10 bases. V was clipped by 2 bases and J by 4 bases; unmatched bases: 1. The CDR3 consists of 15 residues. Germline loops: CDR1 ENHRY, CDR2 SYGVKD. The CDR3, as DNA: TGTGCCATCAGTGAGGGACTAGCGGTCACCGGGGAGCTGTTTTTT. This encodes CAISEGLAVTGELFF.

The V call is TRBV27, the J call TRBJ1-2; no reliable D call. The CDR3 contains 14 residues. Deletions cut 0 bases from V and 7 bases from J, with 12 bases between. Germline V lookup: CDR1 MNHEY, CDR2 SMNVEV (reference sequence). CDR3 in DNA: TGTGCCAGCAGTTTATCGAACGGGGTGGGTGGCTACACCTTC. Translation: CASSLSNGVGGYTF.

The chain is built from TRBV28 and TRBJ2-7, with D perhaps being TRBD1 or TRBD2 (5 bases each). Between the trimmed V and J ends, which lost 2 bases and 0 bases, there was a span of 14 bases. Germline CDR1 and CDR2: MDHEN and SYDVKM. The CDR3 extends over 16 amino acids. The CDR3 DNA reads TGTGCCAGCAGTTTAACCGGGACGCTTAGCTCCTACGAGCAGTACTTC. Translating it yields CASSLTGTLSSYEQYF.

This chain uses TRBV28 with TRBJ2-1, with D possibly called TRBD1 or TRBD2 (5 bases each). This CDR3 region has 15 residues. Trimming stripped 7 bases from V and 1 base from J, with 14 bases between. Germline assignment: CDR1 MDHEN and CDR2 SYDVKM. The CDR3 is CASTQEGLSYNEQFF. CDR3 nucleotide sequence: TGTGCCAGCACCCAAGAGGGGTTGTCCTACAATGAGCAGTTCTTC.

The chain carries TRBV4-3 and TRBJ2-3; 12 positions agree with TRBD2. Trimming at V came to 1 base and at J to 2 bases, leaving 10 bases not matched to a gene. In germline, CDR1 is LGHNA, CDR2 YSLEER. The CDR3 loop spans 19 amino acids. The CDR3 region is CASSQVSGASGRATDTQYF. DNA of the CDR3: TGCGCCAGCAGCCAAGTCTCGGGGGCTAGCGGGAGGGCCACAGATACGCAGTATTTT.

The chain joins TRBV7-2 to TRBJ2-2; tentative D call: TRBD2 (5 bases). This CDR3 region has 14 residues. CDR1 is SGHTA and CDR2 is FQGNSA in the germline V gene. Trimming took off 1 base at V and 7 bases at J, with 10 bases between the two ends. The CDR3 here is CASSLGGQVGELFF. CDR3 DNA sequence: TGTGCCAGCAGCTTAGGAGGGCAGGTCGGGGAGCTGTTTTTT. The entire variable domain, with the rest obtained from reference TRBV7-2 and TRBJ2-2, is as follows: GAGVSQSPSNKVTEKGKDVELRCDPISGHTALYWYRQSLGQGLEFLIYFQGNSAPDKSGLPSDRFSAERTGGSVSTLTIQRTQQEDSAVYLCASSLGGQVGELFFGEGSRLTVL.

The chain has TRBV12-2 and TRBJ2-7; whether TRBD1, the table's D call, matches the DNA was not checked. TRBV12-2 is deemed a pseudogene. The CDR3 loop spans 14 amino acids. Written as DNA, the CDR3 is TGTGCAAGTCGCGTAGAGGAACAGACCTGCGAGCAGTACTTC. It yields the protein CASRVEEQTCEQYF.

V is TRBV30 and J is TRBJ2-1; 7 bases line up with TRBD2. The CDR3 contains 13 residues. Losses at the gene ends were 5 bases for V and 7 bases for J; bases not matched to a gene: 8. Germline V CDR1 and CDR2: GTSNPN, SVGIG (reference sequence). The CDR3 DNA reads as TGTGCCTGGTCCCAAGGGAGGGAGAATGAGCAGTTCTTC. Translation: CAWSQGRENEQFF. Filled out from reference TRBV30 and TRBJ2-1, the complete variable domain reads SQTIHQWPATLVQPVGSPLSLECTVEGTSNPNLYWYRQAAGRGLQLLFYSVGIGQISSEVPQNLSASRPQDRQFILSSKKLLLSDSGFYLCAWSQGRENEQFFGPGTRLTVL.

The table lists this clone with a count of one. CDR3 DNA: TGTGCCTGGCGACAGGGGGAGACCCAGTACTTC. Encoded protein: CAWRQGETQYF. This chain uses TRBV30 with TRBJ2-5, with 8 bases that match TRBD1. This CDR3 spans 11 amino acids. After removal of 5 bases from V and 5 bases from J, the junction contained 1 base not matched to a gene. Germline-derived CDR1 and CDR2 are GTSNPN and SVGIG (reference sequence).

The chain joins TRBV2 to TRBJ1-5; no firm D call. CDR1 is SNHLY, CDR2 FYNNEI, per germline. The CDR3 is 16 amino acids. V was trimmed by 3 bases and J by 4 bases, leaving 16 bases between them. In nucleotides, the CDR3 is TGTGCCAGCAGTGAGTTCGGGCGGAGGCGAAATCAGCCCCAGCATTTT. Its translation is CASSEFGRRRNQPQHF.